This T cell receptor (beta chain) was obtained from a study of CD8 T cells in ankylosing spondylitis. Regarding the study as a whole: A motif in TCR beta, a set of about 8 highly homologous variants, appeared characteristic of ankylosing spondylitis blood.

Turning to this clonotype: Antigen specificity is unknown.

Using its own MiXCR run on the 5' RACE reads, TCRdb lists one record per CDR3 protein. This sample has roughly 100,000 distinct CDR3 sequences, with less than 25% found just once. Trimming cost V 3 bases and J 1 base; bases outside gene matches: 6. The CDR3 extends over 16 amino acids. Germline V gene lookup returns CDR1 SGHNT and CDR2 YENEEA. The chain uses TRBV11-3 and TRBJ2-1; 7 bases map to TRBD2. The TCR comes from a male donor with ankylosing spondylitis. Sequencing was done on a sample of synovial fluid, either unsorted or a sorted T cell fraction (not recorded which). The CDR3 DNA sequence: TGTGCCAGCAGCTTGGGGCTAGCGGAATCCTACAATGAGCAGTTCTTC. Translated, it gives CASSLGLAESYNEQFF.